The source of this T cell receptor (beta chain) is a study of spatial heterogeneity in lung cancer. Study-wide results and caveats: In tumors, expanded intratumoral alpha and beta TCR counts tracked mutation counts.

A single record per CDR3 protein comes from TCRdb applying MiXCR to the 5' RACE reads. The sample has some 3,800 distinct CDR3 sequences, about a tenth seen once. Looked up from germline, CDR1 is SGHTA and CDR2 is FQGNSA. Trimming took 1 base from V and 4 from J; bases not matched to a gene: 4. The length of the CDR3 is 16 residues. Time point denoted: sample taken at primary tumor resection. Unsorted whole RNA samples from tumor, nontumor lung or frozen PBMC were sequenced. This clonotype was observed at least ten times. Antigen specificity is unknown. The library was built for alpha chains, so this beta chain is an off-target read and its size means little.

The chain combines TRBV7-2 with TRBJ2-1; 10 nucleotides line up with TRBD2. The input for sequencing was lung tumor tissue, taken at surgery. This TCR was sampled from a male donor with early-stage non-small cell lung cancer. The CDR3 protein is CASSLDGTSAYNEQFF. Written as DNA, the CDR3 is TGTGCCAGCAGCTTAGACGGGACTAGCGCGTACAATGAGCAGTTCTTC.